The clone carrying this TCR beta chain appeared once. The data stem from a study of blood T cell repertoires in COVID-19. The overall study: From T cells, B-cell-depleted T cells, or PBMCs came the material, which was cDNA or gDNA.

The germline CDR1 and CDR2 sequences are MRHNA and SNTAGT. V dropped 6 bases and J dropped 0 bases, with 12 bases sitting between them. The length of the CDR3 is 15 residues. In the original workflow: Counts of nucleated cells, estimated from reference gene primer amplification, were obtained. Sequenced by immunoSEQ multiplex PCR; TCRdb stores in-frame clones only, minus some. The V and J calls and clone size were taken over from that table, and D and trimming were inferred from the DNA. The sample has roughly 80,000 clones; about 83% are singletons. Sequencing was done on a sample of peripheral blood. The source is a human donor in a cohort sampled during active COVID-19. The V call is TRBV6-4, the J call TRBJ2-1; D perhaps matches TRBD2 (6 bases). CDR3 residues: CASSPAGSSYNEQFF. The CDR3 DNA reads TGTGCCAGCAGCCCTGCGGGAAGCTCCTACAATGAGCAGTTCTTC.